One and the same sample provided the 32 T cell receptor beta chains below, sequenced in a study of T-cell reconstitution after alpha-beta-depleted transplantation in children. It was with unique molecular identifiers that the TCRbeta library was prepared. TCRdb fed the PCR reads into MiXCR, producing one record per CDR3 protein. The table includes some 120,000 distinct CDR3 sequences, 23% detected once. The sequenced sample was PBMCs, mostly from graft donor cells, obtained 180 days after TCRalphabeta/CD19-depleted stem cell transplant. These receptors originate from a male patient aged 2 to 10 who had a stem cell transplant for chronic granulomatous disease, so the T cells may come from the graft donor.

The chain has TRBV12-3 or TRBV12-4 and TRBJ1-6; D unresolved. The ends were cut back, 6 bases at V and 7 bases at J, with 19 bases in the middle. The length of the CDR3 is 16 residues. CDR3 nucleotide sequence: TGTGCCAGCAGCCCAGTCGGCGGATCGGCGAATTCACCCCTCCACTTT. Protein product: CASSPVGGSANSPLHF.

This clonotype was seen a few times. The chain joins TRBV20-1 to TRBJ2-1, with 8 bases aligning to TRBD2. The V gene end was trimmed by 2 bases and the J gene end by 5 bases; junction bases not matched to a gene: 8. This CDR3 is 15 amino acids long. Germline CDR1 and CDR2: DFQATT and SNEGSKA (reference sequence). For the CDR3, the DNA is TGCAGTGCTAGACGACGGGAGGGCCATGACAATGAGCAGTTCTTC. This gives the protein CSARRREGHDNEQFF.

The V and J genes are TRBV13 and TRBJ2-7, with 8 bases that match TRBD2. Trimming took 2 bases from V and 4 from J; bases not matched to a gene: 7. CDR1 is PRHDT, CDR2 FYEKMQ, per germline (reference sequence). This CDR3 is built from 15 residues. The CDR3 protein is CASSLLSGEFYEQYF. The CDR3 nucleotides are TGTGCCAGCAGCTTACTTAGCGGGGAATTTTACGAGCAGTACTTC.

This clonotype was counted ten times or more. In DNA form, the CDR3 reads TGTGCCAGCAGTCCCCAGGGGGGGGCGAAGAACACTGAAGCTTTCTTT. This translates into CASSPQGGAKNTEAFF. This chain uses TRBV2 with TRBJ1-1; 7 nucleotides agree with TRBD1. The length of the CDR3 is 16 residues. With 5 bases clipped from V and 1 base from J, the junction kept 10 bases outside the gene matches. Germline CDR1 is SNHLY and CDR2 is FYNNEI.

This clonotype occurred a few times. The chain links TRBV29-1 to TRBJ2-3; either TRBD1 or TRBD2 may supply D (5 bases each). V lost 5 bases and J 6 bases, leaving 9 bases between the germline ends. Germline V CDR1 and CDR2: SQVTM, ANQGSEA. This CDR3 contains 11 residues. The CDR3 DNA sequence: TGCAGCGTTCACTGGGGGGATACGCAGTATTTT. Translated: CSVHWGDTQYF.

The chain has TRBV12-3 or TRBV12-4 and TRBJ1-5; no clear D gene. V shed 7 bases and J shed 0 bases, with 4 bases lying between them. This CDR3 comprises 12 residues. CDR3 nucleotides: TGTGCCAGCATGTCTAGCAATCAGCCCCAGCATTTT. Translating it yields CASMSSNQPQHF.

This clonotype has only a few counts. The V call is TRBV12-3 or TRBV12-4, the J call TRBJ2-7; D ambiguous. Trimming removed 6 bases from V and 2 bases from J, with 23 bases in between. The CDR3 sequence is 17 residues long. The DNA of the CDR3 is TGTGCCAGCAGCCTAACCCGACGCGTATTCCGCCCCTACGAGCAGTACTTC. Amino acids: CASSLTRRVFRPYEQYF.

This clonotype has at least ten counts. V and J are TRBV20-1 and TRBJ2-5; 7 bases are a match to TRBD2. This CDR3 contains 13 residues. Germline V CDR1 and CDR2: DFQATT, SNEGSKA (reference sequence). V was clipped by 0 bases and J by 2 bases; unmatched bases: 0. Here the CDR3 DNA reads TGCAGTGCTAGAGAAGCGGGGCAAGAGACCCAGTACTTC. Translating it yields CSAREAGQETQYF.

This clonotype was detected many times. This chain uses TRBV27 with TRBJ2-2; 9 nucleotides align to TRBD2. After removal of 7 bases from V and 2 bases from J, the junction contained 5 bases not matched to a gene. This CDR3 contains 15 residues. The germline gives CDR1 MNHEY, CDR2 SMNVEV (reference sequence). The CDR3 nucleotides read TGTGCCAGCACCAGACTAGCGGTTAACACCGGGGAGCTGTTTTTT. Amino acid sequence: CASTRLAVNTGELFF.

The count of this clonotype is one. One junction end disagrees with the germline gene, perhaps due to a read error. CDR3 protein: CAISPGVLNNEQFF. The CDR3 region has the DNA TGTGCCATCAGCCCCGGGGTGCTCAACAATGAGCAGTTCTTC. The chain joins TRBV7-9 to TRBJ2-1; TRBD2 might be the D (5 bases). In germline, CDR1 is SEHNR, CDR2 FQNEAQ (reference sequence). CDR3 size: 14 residues.

This sequence joins TRBV12-3 or TRBV12-4 and TRBJ2-7; a possible D gene is TRBD1 (6 bases). The CDR3 extends over 16 amino acids. V was cut by 1 base and J by 2 bases, with 15 bases left in between. The CDR3 DNA is TGTGCCAGCAGTTTAGGCCCCGGGACACCAACCTACGAGCAGTACTTC. It encodes CASSLGPGTPTYEQYF.

This chain connects TRBV20-1 to TRBJ1-1; no definite D call. V was cut by 6 bases and J by 5 bases, with 7 bases left in between. This CDR3 has 10 residues. The V gene's germline CDR1 is DFQATT and CDR2 SNEGSKA (reference sequence). The CDR3 DNA sequence: TGCAGTGCCTTTACTACTGAAGCTTTCTTT. Its translation is CSAFTTEAFF.

This clonotype was seen ten or more times. The V call is TRBV12-3 or TRBV12-4, the J call TRBJ1-4; 7 positions agree with TRBD1. The CDR3 is 16 amino acids. V was pared by 4 bases and J by 7 bases, with 12 bases of the junction left unmatched. The CDR3 here is CASSSHVGGDSEKLFF. The CDR3 bases are TGTGCCAGCAGTTCTCACGTTGGGGGGGACAGTGAAAAACTGTTTTTT.

This clonotype has only a few counts. This chain links TRBV7-9 with TRBJ2-5; maybe TRBD1 (5 bases). The CDR3 is 13 residues long. Germline V CDR1 and CDR2: SEHNR, FQNEAQ (reference sequence). Trimming removed 3 bases at V and 2 bases at J, with 7 bases between. The CDR3 bases are TGTGCCAGCAGCTTTGACAGACAAGAGACCCAGTACTTC. It specifies CASSFDRQETQYF. Full variable domain (outside the CDR3, taken from reference TRBV7-9 and TRBJ2-5): DTGVSQNPRHKITKRGQNVTFRCDPISEHNRLYWYRQTLGQGPEFLTYFQNEAQLEKSRLLSDRFSAERPKGSFSTLEIQRTEQGDSAMYLCASSFDRQETQYFGPGTRLLVL.

The CDR3 region has the DNA TGTGCCAGCAGCCGAGTAGCGGGAGTGGGCAATGAGCAGTTCTTC. It translates to CASSRVAGVGNEQFF. The chain combines TRBV12-3 or TRBV12-4 with TRBJ2-1; TRBD2 matches 9 bases. The CDR3 has 15 residues. V lost 6 bases, J lost 6 bases, and 9 bases stayed unmatched.

This clonotype was detected only a few times. The chain joins TRBV20-1 to TRBJ2-1, with TRBD2 matching over 13 bases. Trimming took 4 bases from V and 9 from J; bases not matched to a gene: 12. Germline CDR1 is DFQATT and CDR2 is SNEGSKA (reference sequence). This CDR3 is 16 amino acids long. CDR3 residues: CSAKAPGTSGMGEQFF. The CDR3 DNA sequence: TGCAGTGCTAAAGCGCCTGGGACTAGCGGGATGGGTGAGCAGTTCTTC.

This clonotype was seen repeatedly, ten times or more. This rearrangement joins TRBV20-1 to TRBJ2-7; no clear D gene. The germline CDR1 and CDR2 sequences are DFQATT and SNEGSKA (reference sequence). V lost 2 bases and J 2 bases, leaving 19 bases between the germline ends. This CDR3 is built from 16 residues. The CDR3: CSARSLAGDTPYEQYF. As DNA, the CDR3 is TGCAGTGCTAGAAGCTTAGCTGGAGATACACCCTACGAGCAGTACTTC.

In this sample, this clonotype turned up a few times. The rearrangement joins TRBV29-1 to TRBJ2-5, with 8 bases fitting TRBD2. The junction had 8 bases not matched to a gene; V was cut back by 5 bases and J by 0 bases. The V gene's germline CDR1 is SQVTM and CDR2 ANQGSEA. There are 15 residues in the CDR3. Written as DNA, the CDR3 is TGCAGCGTTTTAGTACTAGCGGAGTACCAAGAGACCCAGTACTTC. Its translation is CSVLVLAEYQETQYF.

This clonotype was detected ten times or more. This chain connects TRBV29-1 to TRBJ1-1; 8 bases are shared with TRBD1. The CDR3 is 14 amino acids. The J segment lost 6 bases and the V segment lost 6 bases, leaving 12 bases of the junction unmatched. The germline V gene has CDR1 SQVTM and CDR2 ANQGSEA. Written as DNA, the CDR3 is TGCAGCGTCCAAGGGACAGGCCTTCCGTCTGAAGCTTTCTTT. Translation gives CSVQGTGLPSEAFF.

V gene TRBV5-1 combines with J gene TRBJ2-3; D is ambiguous. The CDR3 has 15 residues. The V and J ends lost 0 bases and 2 bases respectively, with 10 bases between them. Germline CDR1 and CDR2: SGHRS and YFSETQ. CDR3: CASSLDRYDTDTQYF. CDR3 DNA: TGCGCCAGCAGCTTGGACCGTTACGACACAGATACGCAGTATTTT.

Only a few counts were recorded for this clonotype. The CDR3 DNA follows: TGTGCCAGCAGTTCTCTTAACACCGGGGAGCTGTTTTTT. Translation: CASSSLNTGELFF. The chain combines TRBV12-3 or TRBV12-4 with TRBJ2-2; no firm D call. The CDR3 has 13 residues. The V gene lost 4 bases and the J gene lost 2 bases, with 5 bases spanning the gap.

The rearrangement joins TRBV5-5 to TRBJ2-3; no reliable D call. The CDR3 contains 13 residues. Trimming cost V 3 bases and J 4 bases, with 9 bases left between them. The germline V gene has CDR1 SGHKS and CDR2 YYEKEE (reference sequence). The CDR3 coding sequence is TGTGCCAGCAGCTCCGGGCCCCCAGATACGCAGTATTTT. This codes for CASSSGPPDTQYF.

In its sample, this clonotype was seen a few times. The V call is TRBV20-1, the J call TRBJ2-5; 7 nucleotides align to TRBD1. The germline gives CDR1 DFQATT, CDR2 SNEGSKA (reference sequence). J gave up 4 bases and V 6 bases, and 5 bases lay outside the gene matches. The CDR3 extends over 12 amino acids. This CDR3 reads CSAGTAGETQYF. In DNA, the CDR3 is TGCAGTGCCGGGACAGCTGGAGAGACCCAGTACTTC.

V is TRBV29-1 and J is TRBJ2-6, with D perhaps matching TRBD1 (6 bases). V was cut by 6 bases and J by 0 bases, with 9 bases left in between. The germline V gene encodes CDR1 SQVTM and CDR2 ANQGSEA. The CDR3 totals 14 residues. CDR3 region: CSVGTYSGANVLTF. Written as DNA, the CDR3 is TGCAGCGTAGGGACATACTCTGGGGCCAACGTCCTGACTTTC.

The chain links TRBV27 to TRBJ2-1; perhaps TRBD1 as D (5 bases). Germline-derived CDR1 and CDR2 are MNHEY and SMNVEV (reference sequence). The V gene lost 6 bases and the J gene lost 0 bases, with 12 bases spanning the gap. CDR3 length: 15 residues. In DNA, the CDR3 is TGTGCCAGCAGCTCAGGGTACCGCTCCTACAATGAGCAGTTCTTC. Translated: CASSSGYRSYNEQFF.

The J gene is TRBJ2-7, the V gene TRBV6-6; unclear D gene. Trimming removed 7 bases from V and 4 bases from J, with 8 bases in between. From germline, CDR1 is MNHNY and CDR2 SVGAGI (reference sequence). The CDR3 contains 11 residues. CDR3 DNA: TGTGCCAGCACCGCAGGTTACGAGCAGTACTTC. Translation: CASTAGYEQYF.

V usage is TRBV12-3 or TRBV12-4 and J usage is TRBJ1-1; maybe TRBD1 (5 bases). The CDR3 contains 15 residues. Trimming left V 6 bases short and J 5 bases short, with 19 bases between. CDR3 bases: TGTGCCAGCAGCCGAGTGGGGGGATCTGATACTGAAGCTTTCTTT. Translated: CASSRVGGSDTEAFF.

The chain has TRBV29-1 and TRBJ2-7; 8 bases agree with TRBD1. The CDR3 sequence is 12 residues long. Germline V CDR1 and CDR2: SQVTM, ANQGSEA. The ends lost 4 bases at V and 6 bases at J; junction bases unmatched: 5. The CDR3 sequence is CSVVPQGVEQYF. The CDR3 nucleotides are TGCAGCGTTGTACCACAGGGGGTCGAGCAGTACTTC.

This chain links TRBV27 with TRBJ1-5, with unresolved D. The CDR3 spans 13 residues. Germline V gene data show CDR1 as MNHEY and CDR2 as SMNVEV (reference sequence). Deletions cut 6 bases from V and 2 bases from J, with 8 bases between. The CDR3 DNA reads TGTGCCAGCAGATCCCTTGGCAATCAGCCCCAGCATTTT. This encodes CASRSLGNQPQHF.

The chain has TRBV18 and TRBJ2-5, with D possibly being TRBD2 (7 bases). CDR1 is KGHSH and CDR2 is LQKENI in the germline V gene. This CDR3 spans 14 amino acids. The V end lost 6 bases, the J end lost 4 bases, and 15 bases lay between the germline ends. The CDR3 DNA follows: TGTGCCAGCTCGCGAGCGGGACACGGAGAGACCCAGTACTTC. Its translation is CASSRAGHGETQYF.

DNA for the CDR3: TGTGCCAGCTCAGCCGATCAGGGGAGAAGGAATGAGCAGTTCTTC. Protein product: CASSADQGRRNEQFF. This sequence joins TRBV18 and TRBJ2-1, with a possible D match to TRBD1 (6 bases). V lost 5 bases and J lost 7, with 18 bases in between. The CDR3 is 15 residues long. CDR1 is KGHSH, CDR2 LQKENI, per germline.

In this sample, this clonotype turned up many times. This sequence joins TRBV12-3 or TRBV12-4 and TRBJ2-3; tentatively, D is TRBD2 (6 bases). The germline V and J ends were trimmed by 6 bases and 4 bases, with 17 bases remaining between them. This CDR3 comprises 15 residues. CDR3 nucleotide sequence: TGTGCCAGCAGGCCGGTGACTAGTAAATCAGATACGCAGTATTTT. It codes for CASRPVTSKSDTQYF.